This T cell receptor (beta chain) appears in the sequencing data of a study of blood T cell repertoires in COVID-19. Whole-study context: Material from acute and convalescent COVID-19 was sourced from the United States, Italy and Spain.

The sample holds one count of this clone. The CDR3 is 15 residues long. V lost 0 bases and J lost 1; bases outside the gene matches: 0. The V gene's germline CDR1 is LGHNA and CDR2 YNFKEQ. Authors' methods: It was from reference gene primer amplification that nucleated cell counts were estimated. Sequencing used immunoSEQ multiplex PCR; TCRdb keeps in-frame clones, though not all of them. V and J calls and clone size are those listed in that table; D and trimming were worked out from the DNA. This sample has approximately 300,000 clones; 80% to 90% occur once, and the top ten carry around 9.3%. Material for sequencing was PBMCs or T cells enriched from blood (not recorded which). This TCR was sampled from a woman in her late teens or twenties who had recovered from COVID-19. The rearrangement joins TRBV4-2 to TRBJ2-1, with 7 bases lining up with TRBD1. The CDR3 is CASSQDRGSYNEQFF. As DNA, the CDR3 is TGTGCCAGCAGCCAAGACAGGGGGTCCTACAATGAGCAGTTCTTC.